The 20 T cell receptor beta chains below come from one sample, sequenced in a study of blood T cell repertoires in COVID-19. The repertoire was sequenced with immunoSEQ multiplex PCR; TCRdb's copy has only in-frame clones and lacks some. Among 120,000 to 150,000 clones listed, about 87% were seen once. The specimen sequenced was peripheral blood. All receptors derive from a man in his forties or fifties who had recovered from COVID-19.

This clone occurred a few times. The chain joins TRBV19 to TRBJ1-2, with D unresolved. The germline V and J ends were trimmed by 1 base and 2 bases, with 5 bases remaining between them. This CDR3 is built from 13 residues. CDR1 and CDR2 (germline): LNHDA, SQIVND (reference sequence). The CDR3 spells CASSIAGNYGYTF. The CDR3 DNA sequence: TGTGCCAGTAGTATAGCGGGAAACTATGGCTACACCTTC.

The V and J genes are TRBV5-1 and TRBJ2-3; D perhaps matches TRBD2 (5 bases). The length of the CDR3 is 15 residues. V was cut by 3 bases and J by 2 bases, with 13 bases left in between. Germline loops: CDR1 SGHRS, CDR2 YFSETQ. The CDR3: CASSSDPGSTDTQYF. CDR3 DNA sequence: TGCGCCAGCAGCTCGGACCCGGGGTCCACAGATACGCAGTATTTT. The whole variable domain, remainder taken from reference TRBV5-1 and TRBJ2-3, is KAGVTQTPRYLIKTRGQQVTLSCSPISGHRSVSWYQQTPGQGLQFLFEYFSETQRNKGNFPGRFSGRQFSNSRSEMNVSTLELGDSALYLCASSSDPGSTDTQYFGPGTRLTVL.

The chain has TRBV9 and TRBJ1-3, with D possibly TRBD1 on 5 matching bases. CDR3 length: 14 amino acids. Trimming took 0 bases from V and 6 from J, leaving 10 bases between them. Germline V gives CDR1 SGDLS, CDR2 YYNGEE. The CDR3 coding sequence is TGTGCCAGCAGCGTAGGTGGGGGACTAAACACCATATATTTT. Residues: CASSVGGGLNTIYF.

This chain connects TRBV12-5 to TRBJ1-3, with TRBD1 identical over 11 bases. Germline loops: CDR1 LGHNT, CDR2 FRNRAP. Losses at the gene ends were 7 bases for V and 0 bases for J; bases not matched to a gene: 8. The CDR3 has 17 amino acids. The CDR3 DNA is TGTGCTAGTGTTTTAGGTGGGACAGGGGGCTCTGGAAACACCATATATTTT. Its translation is CASVLGGTGGSGNTIYF.

V and J are TRBV27 and TRBJ1-6, with 8 bases aligning to TRBD1. From germline, CDR1 is MNHEY and CDR2 SMNVEV (reference sequence). V was pared by 7 bases and J by 10 bases, with 12 bases of the junction left unmatched. The CDR3 is 15 amino acids. In DNA form, the CDR3 reads TGTGCCAGCAAGTATTCCGGACAGGGATGGTCACCCCTCCACTTT. Translation: CASKYSGQGWSPLHF.

This clone has a single count. The chain couples TRBV30 to TRBJ1-4; D is unclear. The germline gives CDR1 GTSNPN, CDR2 SVGIG (reference sequence). Trimming stripped 0 bases from V and 0 bases from J, with 8 bases between. The CDR3 runs 15 residues. CDR3 bases: TGTGCCTGGAGTGTACTACGAACAACTAATGAAAAACTGTTTTTT. Translated: CAWSVLRTTNEKLFF. The full variable domain, in which reference TRBV30 and TRBJ1-4 provide the parts outside the CDR3, is SQTIHQWPATLVQPVGSPLSLECTVEGTSNPNLYWYRQAAGRGLQLLFYSVGIGQISSEVPQNLSASRPQDRQFILSSKKLLLSDSGFYLCAWSVLRTTNEKLFFGSGTQLSVL.

The chain recombines TRBV30 with TRBJ1-1, with 8 bases aligning to TRBD1. Germline-derived CDR1 and CDR2 are GTSNPN and SVGIG (reference sequence). J lost 1 base, V lost 2 bases, and 3 bases had no gene match. The CDR3 is 14 amino acids. CDR3 nucleotides: TGTGCCTGGAGTATCGACAGGGGGAACACTGAAGCTTTCTTT. Translating gives CAWSIDRGNTEAFF.

The chain couples TRBV14 to TRBJ1-2; D not certain. Trimming took 0 bases from V and 4 from J, leaving 15 bases between them. The CDR3 is made up of 16 amino acids. CDR1 and CDR2 (germline): SGHDN, FVKESK. CDR3 loop: CASSQEVTGYLYGYTF. The CDR3 region has the DNA TGTGCCAGCAGCCAAGAAGTCACGGGTTACCTCTATGGCTACACCTTC.

This clone was seen only once. The chain carries TRBV6-6 and TRBJ2-4, with TRBD2 identical over 9 bases. Trimming removed 0 bases from V and 5 bases from J; junction bases left unmatched: 5. CDR1 is MNHNY and CDR2 is SVGAGI in the germline V gene (reference sequence). The CDR3 has 16 residues. Written as DNA, the CDR3 is TGTGCCAGCAGTTACTCGGCTAGCGGGGATGAAAACATTCAGTACTTC. It specifies CASSYSASGDENIQYF.

The chain recombines TRBV3-1 (or the pseudogene TRBV3-2) with TRBJ2-1; 12 bases agree with TRBD2. Germline CDR1 is LGHDT and CDR2 is YNNKEL (reference sequence). V gave up 1 base and J gave up 12 bases; unmatched junction bases: 7. This CDR3 has 15 amino acids. This CDR3 is CASSQAASGGARQFF. In DNA, the CDR3 is TGTGCCAGCAGCCAAGCTGCTAGCGGGGGGGCCCGGCAGTTCTTC.

This chain uses TRBV30 with TRBJ1-1; D is possibly TRBD1 (6 bases). With 2 bases removed from V and 11 bases from J, the gap between germline ends came to 18 bases. Germline V gives CDR1 GTSNPN, CDR2 SVGIG (reference sequence). This CDR3 has 13 residues. The CDR3 reads CAWSPNVQGGAFF. CDR3 nucleotides: TGTGCCTGGAGTCCAAACGTACAGGGAGGGGCTTTCTTT.

This chain connects TRBV19 to TRBJ2-7; 12 nucleotides align to TRBD2. Germline lookup yields CDR1 LNHDA and CDR2 SQIVND (reference sequence). V dropped 5 bases and J dropped 4; count of bases not matched to a gene: 3. The CDR3 sequence is 14 residues long. The CDR3 coding sequence is TGTGCCAGTAGTCCGGGACTAGCGGGTTACGAGCAGTACTTC. Protein sequence: CASSPGLAGYEQYF.

The rearrangement uses TRBV5-4 and TRBJ2-7; D perhaps matches TRBD2 (5 bases). V was pared by 0 bases and J by 6 bases, with 22 bases between. Germline CDR1 reads SGHNT; CDR2 reads YYREEE (reference sequence). The CDR3 consists of 17 residues. This CDR3 reads CASSLEGGSAISGEQYF. In DNA, the CDR3 is TGTGCCAGCAGCTTGGAGGGCGGGTCTGCAATTTCGGGCGAGCAGTACTTC. Full variable domain (outside the CDR3, taken from reference TRBV5-4 and TRBJ2-7): ETGVTQSPTHLIKTRGQQVTLRCSSQSGHNTVSWYQQALGQGPQFIFQYYREEENGRGNFPPRFSGLQFPNYSSELNVNALELDDSALYLCASSLEGGSAISGEQYFGPGTRLTVT.

The chain has TRBV5-1 and TRBJ1-5; 10 bases are shared with TRBD1. V gave up 4 bases and J gave up 8 bases; unmatched junction bases: 3. The CDR3 is 13 amino acids. CDR1 and CDR2 from the germline V gene are SGHRS and YFSETQ. For the CDR3, the DNA is TGCGCCAGCAGCCAGGGGACAGGGGAGCCCCAGCATTTT. Translated, it gives CASSQGTGEPQHF.

This chain uses TRBV3-1 (or the pseudogene TRBV3-2) with TRBJ2-3; 8 nucleotides match TRBD2. CDR1 LGHDT and CDR2 YNNKEL come from the germline V gene (reference sequence). The CDR3 is 15 residues long. The trim removed 4 bases at V and 2 bases at J, leaving 5 bases unmatched. CDR3 sequence: CASSRRGGNTDTQYF. CDR3 sequence (DNA): TGTGCCAGCAGCCGCCGGGGGGGGAACACAGATACGCAGTATTTT.

This clone has only one observation. CDR3 coding DNA: TGTGCCTGGAGTGAAGGGGGTTATAGCAATCAGCCCCAGCATTTT. Amino acids: CAWSEGGYSNQPQHF. V usage is TRBV30 and J usage is TRBJ1-5; tentatively, D is TRBD1 (6 bases). CDR3 length equals 15 residues. Trimming cost V 1 base and J 0 bases, with 10 bases left between them. Germline loops: CDR1 GTSNPN, CDR2 SVGIG (reference sequence).

The sample holds one count of this clone. J is TRBJ1-1 and V is TRBV3-1 (or the pseudogene TRBV3-2); D call uncertain. The CDR3 runs to 13 residues. Germline values: CDR1 LGHDT, CDR2 YNNKEL (reference sequence). V was trimmed by 2 bases and J by 4 bases, leaving 8 bases between them. The CDR3 nucleotides read TGTGCCAGCAGCCAACTGGAGGGCACTGAAGCTTTCTTT. Protein sequence: CASSQLEGTEAFF.

This clone was seen once. The CDR3 here is CASSYSGGLSTDTQYF. CDR3 DNA sequence: TGTGCCAGCAGTTACTCGGGGGGACTTAGCACAGATACGCAGTATTTT. The rearrangement uses TRBV6-5 and TRBJ2-3; tentatively, D is TRBD2 (6 bases). CDR3 length: 16 amino acids. The V end lost 0 bases, the J end lost 0 bases, and 10 bases lay between the germline ends. Germline-derived CDR1 and CDR2 are MNHEY and SVGAGI.

The chain is built from TRBV7-2 and TRBJ1-6; the D gene is possibly TRBD1 (6 bases). The CDR3 totals 15 residues. V was trimmed by 0 bases and J by 5 bases, leaving 8 bases between them. Germline lookup yields CDR1 SGHTA and CDR2 FQGNSA. CDR3 sequence reads: CASSLAGTNNSPLHF. CDR3 bases: TGTGCCAGCAGCTTAGCAGGGACAAATAATTCACCCCTCCACTTT. The variable domain in full, completed from reference TRBV7-2 and TRBJ1-6, reads GAGVSQSPSNKVTEKGKDVELRCDPISGHTALYWYRQSLGQGLEFLIYFQGNSAPDKSGLPSDRFSAERTGGSVSTLTIQRTQQEDSAVYLCASSLAGTNNSPLHFGNGTRLTVT.

V is TRBV6-1 and J is TRBJ2-7, with D possibly being TRBD1 (6 bases). Between the trimmed V and J ends, which lost 4 bases and 7 bases, there was a span of 23 bases. CDR3 length: 16 amino acids. Germline loops: CDR1 MNHNS, CDR2 SASEGT. CDR3 DNA: TGTGCCAGCAGTGCGTTGGGACAAGGGGCCTCACGGGAGCAGTACTTC. This translates into CASSALGQGASREQYF.